This T cell receptor (beta chain) was sequenced for a study of T cell responses to AZD1222 COVID-19 vaccine (dated by TCRdb to about 2021). With regard to the full study: TCR sequencing was performed for 233 trial participants, of whom some 200 were given two doses of AZD1222 and around 25 were given two doses of MenACWY control vaccine. Trial participants were enrolled into age subgroups of 18-55, 56-69 and 70-plus years, which contained around 150, 29 and 61 TCR-sequenced participants, respectively. General findings and caveats noted by the study authors: The 56-69-year group was small, and its depth increase did not reach significance, likely because of low power. Participants were mostly white British, with more females than males. The authors suggested clonal diversity may have been underestimated. After two AZD1222 doses, both the breadth and the depth of spike-specific TCRs were significantly higher than at day 0 and than in MenACWY recipients. Conclusions about previously exposed vaccinees are limited because only six or seven AZD1222 recipients were SARS-CoV-2 seropositive at baseline. Epitopes outside the regions mutated in the B.1.351 and B.1.1.7 variants were reportedly recognized by nearly half of the unique spike-specific TCRs. No day 14 peak-response samples were available, so repertoires were characterized only after the peak T cell response. The vaccine-associated CD4 TCRs covered the entire spike protein, and the dominant responses fell in regions 160-218 and 743-854.

The CDR3 spans 12 residues, from the cysteine through the phenylalanine. Only the CDR3 region is kept as DNA, spanning 36 bases read in frame from base 1. Deletion took 9 bases off V and 7 bases off J, with a span of 15 bases between the germline ends. In the germline V gene (reference sequence), CDR1 corresponds to LNHNV and CDR2 to YYDKDF. The CDR3 regions of human TCRbeta chains were analyzed by immunosequencing. For the original study's pipeline: Repertoire TCRs were checked for matches against a reference library of SARS-CoV-2-specific TCRs that had been generated using the MIRA antigen-specificity platform. Breadth meant the fraction of unique TCRs that were SARS-CoV-2-associated, whereas depth meant the fraction of total T cells that were SARS-CoV-2-associated. Each spike-specific TCR was assigned to its reactive spike region and to a CD4 or CD8 class using the MIRA data. Log10-transformed breadth and depth values were compared by one-way ANOVA with Sidak's multiple comparisons tests. The table comes from immuneACCESS by way of TCRdb, which keeps in-frame sequences with V and J called. Part of the clones is missing from these tables; in studies checked, under half for an unresolved V gene and the rest for unknown reasons. The V and J calls and clone size come from that table; D and trimming were worked out from the DNA. For this sample the table gives about 120,000 clones, of which roughly 88% were detected only once. The top ten clonotypes cover less than 4.5% of the sample.

Notes on this clone: Its antigen is currently not known. No much larger clone is present one base from it, and per-base qualities are unavailable.

The time point label corresponds to: baseline before first vaccination. The treatment or condition label on this specimen signifies: meningococcal conjugate vaccine given as trial control. Vaccinee samples were obtained from the UK trials COV001 and COV002, which included a single-blind randomized controlled phase 2/3 trial of AZD1222 (ChAdOx1 nCoV-19) in healthy adults. For TCRbeta chain sequencing, PBMC samples from trial participants were taken at day 0 and at day 28 after the second dose. The chain employs TRBV15 and TRBJ1-2; perhaps TRBD1 is the D gene, with 6 bases matching. Specimen: peripheral blood, collected on day 0 of MenACWY control vaccination. The source is an adult in good health. The DNA is TGTGCCACTCAGGGGAGCGGTTCTGGCTACACCTTC. Its translation reads: CATQGSGSGYTF. Reference TRBV15 and TRBJ1-2 genes cover what lies past the CDR3, so the full variable domain is DAMVIQNPRYQVTQFGKPVTLSCSQTLNHNVMYWYQQKSSQAPKLLFHYYDKDFNNEADTPDNFQSRRPNTSFCFLDIRSPGLGDTAMYLCATQGSGSGYTFGSGTRLTVV.